This entry is about one T cell receptor (beta chain). Its antigen is as yet unknown. The data were obtained in a study of T-cell memory formation after mild COVID-19. TCRdb recomputed calls from the 5' RACE reads with MiXCR, one row per CDR3 protein. This sample has 410,000 or so distinct CDR3 sequences; more than 20% occur once, and the top ten carry about an eighth. Study conclusions and caveats: Of the contracting clones, CD4+ ones lay mainly in CM and EM, and CD8+ ones in EMRA.

The CDR3 sequence is 13 residues long. Trimming left V 0 bases short and J 10 bases short, with 12 bases between. Germline V lookup: CDR1 LGHDT, CDR2 YNNKEL (reference sequence). The rearrangement links TRBV3-1 to TRBJ1-1; D is unclear. This sequence originates from an adult woman who had mild COVID-19 (a few samples of this study predate the infection). Cell type and time point are not known. Sequencing was performed on PBMCs or a T cell subset sorted from them (not recorded which). The CDR3 protein is CASSQERLRGAFF. DNA for the CDR3: TGTGCCAGCAGCCAAGAGAGGCTGCGGGGAGCTTTCTTT.